The rows below give T cell receptor beta chains drawn from one sample of a study of graft-versus-host responses after intestinal transplantation. These receptors are not linked to any known antigen. Assay: immunoSEQ multiplex PCR; the TCRdb copy retains only in-frame clones and omits some. The repertoire holds some 90,000 clones, with about nine tenths as singletons. This material consisted of unstimulated CD8+ T cells sorted from spleen or lymph node cells, taken before intestinal transplant. The receptors come from a human donor who received an intestinal transplant. CDR3s include the opening cysteine and the closing phenylalanine or tryptophan. Each record gives: CDR3 length, clone size, D gene, V gene, J gene, CDR3 DNA, CDR3 protein. A D gene is named only where the DNA matches it firmly. Some rows mark clone size as missing; the rest say once, few, many or name a class of expanded clone.

>12|once|TRBD1|TRBV29-1|TRBJ1-1
TGCAGCCTGGACAGGGGGGGCACTGAAGCTTTCTTT
CSLDRGGTEAFF
>14|.|.|TRBV14|TRBJ2-2
TGTGCCAGCAGCCAGTGGCAGGGATCCGGGGAGCTGTTTTTT
CASSQWQGSGELFF
>13|.|.|TRBV7-9|TRBJ2-1
TGTGCCAGCGCGGTAAGCTCCTACAATGAGCAGTTCTTC
CASAVSSYNEQFF
>15|.|.|TRBV27|TRBJ1-2
TGTGCCAGCAGCCCCGACCCCGACACTTACTATGGCTACACCTTC
CASSPDPDTYYGYTF
>11|.|.|TRBV30|TRBJ2-3
TGTGCCTGGACGTCCACAGATACGCAGTATTTT
CAWTSTDTQYF
>14|.|.|TRBV6-1|TRBJ1-1
TGTGCCAGCAGTCCCGATCAGGCGGTCACTGAAGCTTTCTTT
CASSPDQAVTEAFF
>14|.|.|TRBV27|TRBJ1-5
TGTGCCGTAGGGGGGGCTGGGGACAATCAGCCCCAGCATTTT
CAVGGAGDNQPQHF
>18|.|TRBD1|TRBV28|TRBJ2-1
TGTGCCAGCAGTTTATCCCACGGGGGCAGGGGGCCCTACAATGAGCAGTTCTTC
CASSLSHGGRGPYNEQFF
>16|once|TRBD2|TRBV7-9|TRBJ2-3
TGTGCCAGCAGCTACTTTTCGGGGGGGCTGACAGATACGCAGTATTTT
CASSYFSGGLTDTQYF
>13|.|.|TRBV7-7|TRBJ2-5
TGTGCCAGCTCCTTCTCACCCCAAGAGACCCAGTACTTC
CASSFSPQETQYF
>16|.|.|TRBV9|TRBJ1-2
TGTGCCAGCAGCGTGAACCGGGACGCATCTAACTATGGCTACACCTTC
CASSVNRDASNYGYTF
>11|.|.|TRBV5-6|TRBJ1-4
TGTGCCAGCAGCTTGGGACGGAAACTGTTTTTT
CASSLGRKLFF
>14|.|TRBD1|TRBV4-1|TRBJ2-5
TGCGCCAGCAGCCAAGACGACAGGGCTACTCCCCAGTACTTC
CASSQDDRATPQYF
>15|.|TRBD1|TRBV19|TRBJ1-1
TGTGCCAGTAGTATTCATCCAGGGGGGAACACTGAAGCTTTCTTT
CASSIHPGGNTEAFF
>12|.|.|TRBV30|TRBJ1-6
TGTGCCTGGAGTGTTCGAAATTCACCCCTCCACTTT
CAWSVRNSPLHF
>12|.|.|TRBV7-9|TRBJ2-1
TGTGCCAGCAGCGGACACTACAATGAGCAGTTCTTC
CASSGHYNEQFF
>14|.|.|TRBV10-3|TRBJ2-7
TGTGCCATCAGTCCCACGGCGGGATTCTACGAGCAGTACTTC
CAISPTAGFYEQYF
>16|.|TRBD2|TRBV13|TRBJ2-3
TGTGCCAGCAGCTTGGGGACTAGCGGGATGGTAGATACGCAGTATTTT
CASSLGTSGMVDTQYF
>13|.|.|TRBV30|TRBJ2-7
TGTGCCTGTGGACGATCCTATTCCTACGAGCAGTACTTC
CACGRSYSYEQYF
>13|.|TRBD1|TRBV2|TRBJ2-7
TGTGCCAGAAAGACAGGGGGCTCCTACGAGCAGTACTTC
CARKTGGSYEQYF
>14|.|.|TRBV6-5|TRBJ2-5
TGTGCCAGCAGCCCCCCCGACGCCGAAGAGACCCAGTACTTC
CASSPPDAEETQYF
>15|.|TRBD1|TRBV7-3|TRBJ2-7
TGTGCCAGCAGCCCTACCGGGACAGGGGACTACGAGCAGTACTTC
CASSPTGTGDYEQYF
>15|.|.|TRBV25-1|TRBJ2-2
TGTGCCAGCAGTGAGGGGGGTCGATACACCGGGGAGCTGTTTTTT
CASSEGGRYTGELFF
>14|many|.|TRBV13|TRBJ1-1
TGTGCCAGCACCCTAGTTCGGGGGAACACTGAAGCTTTCTTT
CASTLVRGNTEAFF
>18|.|.|TRBV18|TRBJ2-1
TGTGCCAGCTCACCACCGTGGCTAGCCCAGAGAACCTACAATGAGCAGTTCTTC
CASSPPWLAQRTYNEQFF
>18|.|.|TRBV13|TRBJ2-2
TGTGCCAGCAGCTTAAGTCTTGGGGGTCCCGCGAACACCGGGGAGCTGTTTTTT
CASSLSLGGPANTGELFF
>15|.|TRBD2|TRBV5-1|TRBJ2-5
TGCGCCAGCAGCCCCTCCGCGGGGGGCCCCGAGACCCAGTACTTC
CASSPSAGGPETQYF
>15|.|.|TRBV7-9|TRBJ1-5
TGTGCCAGCAGCCCGGACGGGATAAGCAATCAGCCCCAGCATTTT
CASSPDGISNQPQHF
>14|.|.|TRBV28|TRBJ2-3
TGTGCCAGCAGGGGAACGGAGGTCACAGATACGCAGTATTTT
CASRGTEVTDTQYF